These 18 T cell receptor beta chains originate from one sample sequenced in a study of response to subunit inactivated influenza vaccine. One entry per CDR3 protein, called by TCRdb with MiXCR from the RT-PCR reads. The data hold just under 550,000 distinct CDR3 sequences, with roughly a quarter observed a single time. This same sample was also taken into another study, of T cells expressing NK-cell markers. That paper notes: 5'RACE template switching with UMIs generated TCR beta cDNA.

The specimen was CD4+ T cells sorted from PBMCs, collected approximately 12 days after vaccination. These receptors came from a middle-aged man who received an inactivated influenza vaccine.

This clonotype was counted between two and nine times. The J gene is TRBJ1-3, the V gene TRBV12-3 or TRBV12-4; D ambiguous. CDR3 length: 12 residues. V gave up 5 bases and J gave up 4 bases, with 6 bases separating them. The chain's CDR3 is CASSPMGNTIYF. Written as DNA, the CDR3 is TGTGCCAGCAGTCCCATGGGAAACACCATATATTTT.

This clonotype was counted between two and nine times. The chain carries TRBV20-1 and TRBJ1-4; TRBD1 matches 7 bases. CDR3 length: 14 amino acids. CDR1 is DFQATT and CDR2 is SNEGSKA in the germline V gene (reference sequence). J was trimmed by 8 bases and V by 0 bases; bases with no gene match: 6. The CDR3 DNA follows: TGCAGTGCTAGAGACGACAGGGTTAACGAAAAACTGTTTTTT. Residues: CSARDDRVNEKLFF.

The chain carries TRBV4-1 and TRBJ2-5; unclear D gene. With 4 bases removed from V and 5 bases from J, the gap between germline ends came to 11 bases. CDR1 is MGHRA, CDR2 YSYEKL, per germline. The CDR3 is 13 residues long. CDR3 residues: CASSLILGETQYF. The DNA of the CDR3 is TGCGCCAGCAGCCTTATACTTGGGGAGACCCAGTACTTC.

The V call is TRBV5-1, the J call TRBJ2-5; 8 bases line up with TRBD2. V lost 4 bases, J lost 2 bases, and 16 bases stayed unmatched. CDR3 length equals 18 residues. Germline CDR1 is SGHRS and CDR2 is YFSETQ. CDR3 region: CASSVERLATHIQETQYF. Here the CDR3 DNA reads TGCGCCAGCAGCGTGGAGCGACTAGCGACACACATACAAGAGACCCAGTACTTC.

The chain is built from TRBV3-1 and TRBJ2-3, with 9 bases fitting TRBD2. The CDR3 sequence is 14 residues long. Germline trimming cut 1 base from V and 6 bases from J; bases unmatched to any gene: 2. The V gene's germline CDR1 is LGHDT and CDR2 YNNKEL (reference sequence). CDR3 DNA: TGTGCCAGCAGCCAAGGACTAGCGGTTGATACGCAGTATTTT. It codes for CASSQGLAVDTQYF.

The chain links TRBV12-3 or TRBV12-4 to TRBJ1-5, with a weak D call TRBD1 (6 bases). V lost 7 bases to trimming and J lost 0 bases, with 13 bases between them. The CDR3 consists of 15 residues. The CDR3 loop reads CASNRDNYSNQPQHF. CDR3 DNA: TGTGCCAGCAACAGGGACAACTATAGCAATCAGCCCCAGCATTTT.

DNA of the CDR3: TGTGCCAGCTCACGGGGGACAGCCCAAGAGACCCAGTACTTC. Protein sequence: CASSRGTAQETQYF. The chain recombines TRBV18 with TRBJ2-5, with TRBD1 matching 7 bases. V was clipped by 4 bases and J by 1 base; unmatched bases: 3. The V gene's germline CDR1 is KGHSH and CDR2 LQKENI. There are 14 residues in the CDR3.

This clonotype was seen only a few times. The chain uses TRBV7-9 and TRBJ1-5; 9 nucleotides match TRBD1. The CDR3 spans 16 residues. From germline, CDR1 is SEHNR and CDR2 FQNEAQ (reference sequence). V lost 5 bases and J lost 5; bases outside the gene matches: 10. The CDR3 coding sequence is TGTGCCAGCAGCCGGGGACAGGGTTCAAAGGATCAGCCCCAGCATTTT. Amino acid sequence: CASSRGQGSKDQPQHF.

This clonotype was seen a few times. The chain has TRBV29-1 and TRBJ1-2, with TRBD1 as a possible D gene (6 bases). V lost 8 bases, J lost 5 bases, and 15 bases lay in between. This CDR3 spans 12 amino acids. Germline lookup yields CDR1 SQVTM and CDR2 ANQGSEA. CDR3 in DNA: TGCAGCACCGCCTCAGGGGTGTATGGCTACACCTTC. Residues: CSTASGVYGYTF.

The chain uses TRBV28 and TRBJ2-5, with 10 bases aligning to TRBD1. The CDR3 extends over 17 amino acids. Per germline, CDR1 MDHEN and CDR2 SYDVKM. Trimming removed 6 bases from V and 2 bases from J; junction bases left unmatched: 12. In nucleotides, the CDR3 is TGTGCCAGCAGCCACACCTCCCGGGACAGGGGACAAGAGACCCAGTACTTC. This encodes CASSHTSRDRGQETQYF.

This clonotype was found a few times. CDR3: CATSRDRGVAGRSSYEQYF. As DNA, the CDR3 is TGTGCCACCAGCAGAGATCGGGGGGTAGCGGGGAGGAGCTCCTACGAGCAGTACTTC. V is TRBV15 and J is TRBJ2-7; 8 positions match TRBD2. The CDR3 has 19 residues. Germline values: CDR1 LNHNV, CDR2 YYDKDF (reference sequence). V gave up 0 bases and J gave up 0 bases; unmatched junction bases: 13.

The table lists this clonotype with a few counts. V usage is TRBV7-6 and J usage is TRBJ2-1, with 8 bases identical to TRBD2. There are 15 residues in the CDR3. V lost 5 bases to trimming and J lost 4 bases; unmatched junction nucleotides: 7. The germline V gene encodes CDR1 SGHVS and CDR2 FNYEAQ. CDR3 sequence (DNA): TGTGCCAGCAGCCCGATAGCGGGGCTATACAATGAGCAGTTCTTC. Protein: CASSPIAGLYNEQFF.

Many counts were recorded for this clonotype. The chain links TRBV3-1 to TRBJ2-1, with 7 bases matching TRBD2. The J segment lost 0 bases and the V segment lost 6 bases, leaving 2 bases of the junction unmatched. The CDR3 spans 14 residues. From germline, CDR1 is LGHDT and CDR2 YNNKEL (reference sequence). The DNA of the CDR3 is TGTGCCAGCAGACTAGCGTCCTCCTACAATGAGCAGTTCTTC. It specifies CASRLASSYNEQFF.

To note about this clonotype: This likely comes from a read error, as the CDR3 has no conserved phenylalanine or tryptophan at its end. The CDR3 spells CASSVGGQGPQHS. The CDR3 coding sequence is TGTGCCAGCAGCGTGGGCGGACAGGGTCCCCAGCATTCT. The chain uses TRBV7-2 and TRBJ1-5; 8 bases map to TRBD1. The junction had 7 bases not matched to a gene; V was cut back by 5 bases and J by 10 bases. CDR1 and CDR2 (germline): SGHTA, FQGNSA. This CDR3 region has 13 residues.

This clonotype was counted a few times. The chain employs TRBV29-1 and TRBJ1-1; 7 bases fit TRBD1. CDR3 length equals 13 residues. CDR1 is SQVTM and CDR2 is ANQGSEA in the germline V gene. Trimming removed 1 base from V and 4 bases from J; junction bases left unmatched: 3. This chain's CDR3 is CSVEGQGGTEAFF. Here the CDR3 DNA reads TGCAGCGTTGAAGGACAGGGTGGCACTGAAGCTTTCTTT.

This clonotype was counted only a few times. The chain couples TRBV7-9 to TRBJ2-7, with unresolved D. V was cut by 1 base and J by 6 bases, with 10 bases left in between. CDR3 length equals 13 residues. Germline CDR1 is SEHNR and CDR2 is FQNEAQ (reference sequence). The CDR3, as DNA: TGTGCCAGCAGCTTAGTAGCAACGGGCGAGCAGTACTTC. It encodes CASSLVATGEQYF.

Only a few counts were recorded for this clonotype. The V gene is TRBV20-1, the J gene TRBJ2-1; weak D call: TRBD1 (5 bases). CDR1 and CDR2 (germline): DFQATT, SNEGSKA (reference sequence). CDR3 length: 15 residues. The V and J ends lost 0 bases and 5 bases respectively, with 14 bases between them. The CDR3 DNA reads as TGCAGTGCTAGAGATTTTCCGACAGCTAACAATGAGCAGTTCTTC. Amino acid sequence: CSARDFPTANNEQFF.

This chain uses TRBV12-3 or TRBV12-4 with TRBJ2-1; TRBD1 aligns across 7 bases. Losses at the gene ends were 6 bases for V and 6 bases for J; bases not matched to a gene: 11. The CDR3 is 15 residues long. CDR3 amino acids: CASRQTGTALNEQFF. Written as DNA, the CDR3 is TGTGCCAGCAGACAAACCGGGACAGCTCTCAATGAGCAGTTCTTC.